These T cell receptor beta chains were read from a single sample in a study of T cells in Graves' hyperthyroidism and ophthalmopathy. Using its own MiXCR run on the multiplex PCR reads, TCRdb lists one record per CDR3 protein. The sample records fewer than 550,000 distinct CDR3 sequences, more than 15% being singletons. Sequencing was carried out using blood. The receptors shown here come from a woman aged 18-29 years with Graves' hyperthyroidism. Both conserved end residues are part of each CDR3. The order of the fields is J gene, V gene, clone size, D gene, CDR3 DNA, CDR3 protein. A D gene is named only where the DNA matches it firmly. The listing skips clone size in some rows; elsewhere it reads once, few, many or a size class.

J gene: TRBJ1-6
V gene: TRBV25-1
clone size: -
D gene: -
CDR3 DNA: TGTGCCAGCAGTGAATTAGTGTATGGTCAGGGAGGGTCACCCCTCCACTTT
CDR3 protein: CASSELVYGQGGSPLHF

J gene: TRBJ1-2
V gene: TRBV18
clone size: many
D gene: -
CDR3 DNA: TGTGCCAGCTCACCTCGCGCAGGCGTTAATGGCTACACCTTC
CDR3 protein: CASSPRAGVNGYTF

J gene: TRBJ2-3
V gene: TRBV6-5
clone size: many
D gene: -
CDR3 DNA: TGTGCCAGCAGTTACTCGACAGCGATGGGGACAGATACGCAGTATTTT
CDR3 protein: CASSYSTAMGTDTQYF

J gene: TRBJ1-1
V gene: TRBV7-9
clone size: many
D gene: -
CDR3 DNA: TGTGCCAGCAGCCATACCGGACAGACGACTAACACTGAAGCTTTCTTT
CDR3 protein: CASSHTGQTTNTEAFF

J gene: TRBJ2-1
V gene: TRBV12-5
clone size: few
D gene: -
CDR3 DNA: TGTGCTAGTGGTTTGGTAGGAGGATACTACAATGAGCAGTTCTTC
CDR3 protein: CASGLVGGYYNEQFF

J gene: TRBJ1-1
V gene: TRBV28
clone size: many
D gene: TRBD1
CDR3 DNA: TGTGCCAGCAGCCCAGCGACAGGGGGCACTGAAGCTTTCTTT
CDR3 protein: CASSPATGGTEAFF

J gene: TRBJ1-5
V gene: TRBV6-5
clone size: -
D gene: -
CDR3 DNA: TGTGCCAGCAGTTACTCGTCGCAGGGCCAGCCCCAGCATTTT
CDR3 protein: CASSYSSQGQPQHF

J gene: TRBJ2-1
V gene: TRBV7-6
clone size: many
D gene: TRBD1
CDR3 DNA: TGTGCCAGCAGCTTAGCCGACAGGGCAAGCGATGAGCAGTTCTTC
CDR3 protein: CASSLADRASDEQFF

J gene: TRBJ2-2
V gene: TRBV5-1
clone size: -
D gene: TRBD2
CDR3 DNA: TGCGCCAGCGGGAGGGCATCCGGGGAGCTGTTTTTT
CDR3 protein: CASGRASGELFF

J gene: TRBJ1-1
V gene: TRBV12-5
clone size: few
D gene: TRBD1
CDR3 DNA: TGTGCTAGTGGTTTGGCGGGGGGTACAGGGGTCGGCACTGAAGCTTTCTTT
CDR3 protein: CASGLAGGTGVGTEAFF

J gene: TRBJ2-3
V gene: TRBV28
clone size: -
D gene: -
CDR3 DNA: TGTGCCAGCAGTTTAACCACCCCCACAGATACGCAGTATTTT
CDR3 protein: CASSLTTPTDTQYF

J gene: TRBJ2-7
V gene: TRBV2
clone size: many
D gene: -
CDR3 DNA: TGTGCCAGCAGTTCGGACTCCTACGAGCAGTACTTC
CDR3 protein: CASSSDSYEQYF

J gene: TRBJ2-2
V gene: TRBV28
clone size: -
D gene: TRBD2
CDR3 DNA: TGTGCCAGCACCCCGACTAGCGGGAACACCGGGGAGCTGTTTTTT
CDR3 protein: CASTPTSGNTGELFF

J gene: TRBJ2-3
V gene: TRBV20-1
clone size: -
D gene: TRBD2
CDR3 DNA: TGCAGTGCTAGCTTCGGACTAGCGGGGGCCCGCCCAGATACGCAGTATTTT
CDR3 protein: CSASFGLAGARPDTQYF

J gene: TRBJ2-1
V gene: TRBV7-8
clone size: many
D gene: TRBD2
CDR3 DNA: TGTGCCAGCAGCGAAACCTTAGCGGGGGAGCAGTTCTTC
CDR3 protein: CASSETLAGEQFF

J gene: TRBJ1-2
V gene: TRBV4-2
clone size: many
D gene: -
CDR3 DNA: TGTGCCAGCAGCCCCAAGATACAGACAGATAACTATGGCTACACCTTC
CDR3 protein: CASSPKIQTDNYGYTF

J gene: TRBJ2-1
V gene: TRBV19
clone size: -
D gene: -
CDR3 DNA: TGTGCCAGTAGTAACTACAATGAGCAGTTCTTC
CDR3 protein: CASSNYNEQFF

J gene: TRBJ1-3
V gene: TRBV27
clone size: -
D gene: -
CDR3 DNA: TGTGCCAGCAGTTTATCGCCGTCAATTGGAAACACCATATATTTT
CDR3 protein: CASSLSPSIGNTIYF

J gene: TRBJ2-2
V gene: TRBV24-1
clone size: -
D gene: TRBD2
CDR3 DNA: TGTGCCACCAGTGAGCACACAGGCGGGGGACCGAACACCGGGGAGCTGTTTTTT
CDR3 protein: CATSEHTGGGPNTGELFF

J gene: TRBJ2-7
V gene: TRBV5-1
clone size: many
D gene: -
CDR3 DNA: TGCGCCAGCAGCCCTGACGAGCAGTACTTC
CDR3 protein: CASSPDEQYF

J gene: TRBJ1-5
V gene: TRBV13
clone size: many
D gene: -
CDR3 DNA: TGTGCCAGCAGCTTAGGGGGGGATCAGCCCCAGCATTTT
CDR3 protein: CASSLGGDQPQHF

J gene: TRBJ2-7
V gene: TRBV2
clone size: many
D gene: -
CDR3 DNA: TGTGCCAGCAGTGAAGGAGTGGTCGGGAGATCTGGCGAGCAGTACTTC
CDR3 protein: CASSEGVVGRSGEQYF

J gene: TRBJ2-1
V gene: TRBV28
clone size: many
D gene: -
CDR3 DNA: TGTGCCAGCAGTTTATGGTCACGGATCAATGAGCAGTTCTTC
CDR3 protein: CASSLWSRINEQFF

J gene: TRBJ2-1
V gene: TRBV28
clone size: many
D gene: -
CDR3 DNA: TGTGCCAGCAGTTTAATCGTAGGACAGCCCAACAATGAGCAGTTCTTC
CDR3 protein: CASSLIVGQPNNEQFF

J gene: TRBJ2-3
V gene: TRBV6-1
clone size: few
D gene: -
CDR3 DNA: TGTGCCAGCAGCCGCCCCGGGATGAGTGGGTCCACAGATACGCAGTATTTT
CDR3 protein: CASSRPGMSGSTDTQYF

J gene: TRBJ1-2
V gene: TRBV3-1
clone size: many
D gene: -
CDR3 DNA: TGTGCCAGCAGCCGGGATACGCAGGTCGGCGGCTACACCTTC
CDR3 protein: CASSRDTQVGGYTF

J gene: TRBJ1-2
V gene: TRBV25-1
clone size: -
D gene: TRBD1
CDR3 DNA: TGTGCCAGCAGTACTCTCCGGGACAGTACTAACTATGGCTACACCTTC
CDR3 protein: CASSTLRDSTNYGYTF

J gene: TRBJ2-2
V gene: TRBV6-1
clone size: few
D gene: TRBD1
CDR3 DNA: TGTGCCAGCAGAAACACCGGGACAGCGAACACCGGGGAGCTGTTTTTT
CDR3 protein: CASRNTGTANTGELFF

J gene: TRBJ2-1
V gene: TRBV7-8
clone size: many
D gene: -
CDR3 DNA: TGTGCCAGCAGCTTCGAAGCCACGAGCTCCTACAATGAGCAGTTCTTC
CDR3 protein: CASSFEATSSYNEQFF

J gene: TRBJ1-3
V gene: TRBV28
clone size: many
D gene: -
CDR3 DNA: TGTGCCAGCACTCTCAGGTCCGGAAACACCATATATTTT
CDR3 protein: CASTLRSGNTIYF

J gene: TRBJ2-1
V gene: TRBV28
clone size: many
D gene: -
CDR3 DNA: TGTGCCAGCAGTTTCCCACAGACGAATGAGCAGTTCTTC
CDR3 protein: CASSFPQTNEQFF

J gene: TRBJ1-1
V gene: TRBV29-1
clone size: -
D gene: -
CDR3 DNA: TGCAGCGTTTCTGGGCGCCACGGGTTGACTGAAGCTTTCTTT
CDR3 protein: CSVSGRHGLTEAFF

J gene: TRBJ2-2
V gene: TRBV15
clone size: many
D gene: -
CDR3 DNA: TGTGCCACCAGCACCCTCAAGGCGGGAACCGGGGAGCTGTTTTTT
CDR3 protein: CATSTLKAGTGELFF

J gene: TRBJ2-5
V gene: TRBV5-1
clone size: few
D gene: TRBD1
CDR3 DNA: TGCGCCAGCAGCCGGGGACAGGGTGAGGGAGAGACCCAGTACTTC
CDR3 protein: CASSRGQGEGETQYF

J gene: TRBJ2-7
V gene: TRBV4-1
clone size: few
D gene: TRBD2
CDR3 DNA: TGCGCCAGCAGCCAAGGCCCCCTAGCGGAAGCTCCCTACGAGCAGTACTTC
CDR3 protein: CASSQGPLAEAPYEQYF

J gene: TRBJ2-1
V gene: TRBV7-3
clone size: -
D gene: TRBD2
CDR3 DNA: TGTGCCAGCAGCGTTACCGGGACTAGCGGTAATGAGCAGTTCTTC
CDR3 protein: CASSVTGTSGNEQFF

J gene: TRBJ2-1
V gene: TRBV12-3/TRBV12-4
clone size: many
D gene: -
CDR3 DNA: TGTGCCAGCAGTCAGGGACTCCTGGGGGGTGAGCAGTTCTTC
CDR3 protein: CASSQGLLGGEQFF

J gene: TRBJ2-2
V gene: TRBV28
clone size: -
D gene: TRBD2
CDR3 DNA: TGTGCCAGCAGTTTATATACTAGCGGGAGGACCACCGGGGAGCTGTTTTTT
CDR3 protein: CASSLYTSGRTTGELFF

J gene: TRBJ1-5
V gene: TRBV20-1
clone size: -
D gene: -
CDR3 DNA: TGCAGTGCTAGACCGAGTGACCGGTTGGTCGAGTGGTTTAGCAATCAGCCCCAGCATTTT
CDR3 protein: CSARPSDRLVEWFSNQPQHF

J gene: TRBJ1-1
V gene: TRBV3-1
clone size: many
D gene: -
CDR3 DNA: TGTGCCAGCAGTCGAGGGGGGGCTGGTACTGAAGCTTTCTTT
CDR3 protein: CASSRGGAGTEAFF